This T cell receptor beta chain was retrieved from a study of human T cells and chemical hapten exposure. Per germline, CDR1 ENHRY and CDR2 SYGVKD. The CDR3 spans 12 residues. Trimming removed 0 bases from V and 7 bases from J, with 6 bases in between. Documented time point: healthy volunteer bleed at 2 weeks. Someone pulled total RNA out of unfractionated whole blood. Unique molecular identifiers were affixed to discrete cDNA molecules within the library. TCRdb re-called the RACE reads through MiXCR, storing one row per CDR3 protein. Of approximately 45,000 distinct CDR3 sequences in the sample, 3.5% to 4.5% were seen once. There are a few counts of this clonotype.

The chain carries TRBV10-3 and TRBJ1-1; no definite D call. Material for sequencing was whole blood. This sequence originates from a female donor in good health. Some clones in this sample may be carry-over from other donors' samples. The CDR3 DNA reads TGTGCCATCAGTGAGTCGCAGGATGAAGCTTTCTTT. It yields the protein CAISESQDEAFF.